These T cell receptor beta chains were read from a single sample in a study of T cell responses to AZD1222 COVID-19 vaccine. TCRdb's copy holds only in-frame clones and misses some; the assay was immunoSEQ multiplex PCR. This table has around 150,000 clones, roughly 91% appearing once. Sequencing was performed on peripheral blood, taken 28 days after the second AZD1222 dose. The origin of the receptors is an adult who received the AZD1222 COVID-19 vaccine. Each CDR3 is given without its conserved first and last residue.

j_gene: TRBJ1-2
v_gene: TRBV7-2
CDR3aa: ASSSQGALGYT

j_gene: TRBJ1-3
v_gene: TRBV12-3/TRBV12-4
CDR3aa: ASSSFSITN

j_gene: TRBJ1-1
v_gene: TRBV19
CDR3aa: ASSGTEAF

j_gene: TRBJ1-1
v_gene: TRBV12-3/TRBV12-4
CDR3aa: ASSLTENTEAF

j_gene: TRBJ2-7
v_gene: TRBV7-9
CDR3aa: ASSPRQGAYEQY

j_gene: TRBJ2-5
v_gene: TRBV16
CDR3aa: ASSELRQETQY

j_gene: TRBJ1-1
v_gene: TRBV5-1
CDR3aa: ASTSRGDTATEAF

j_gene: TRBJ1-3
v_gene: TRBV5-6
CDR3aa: ASSLIGQVTGNTIY

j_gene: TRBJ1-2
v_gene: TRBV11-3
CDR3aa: ASSLAGRRHDGYT

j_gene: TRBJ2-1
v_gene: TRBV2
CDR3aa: ASSERGGEYNEQF

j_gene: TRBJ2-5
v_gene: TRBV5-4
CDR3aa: ASSLRQGLAGTQY

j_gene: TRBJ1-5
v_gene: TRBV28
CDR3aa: ASSFYSDSNQPQH

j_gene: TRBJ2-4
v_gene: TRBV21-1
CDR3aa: ASSKGAGNIVGKNIQY

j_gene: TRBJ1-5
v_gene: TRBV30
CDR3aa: AWGKVHSNQPQH

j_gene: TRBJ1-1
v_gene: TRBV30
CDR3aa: AWAVSTEAF

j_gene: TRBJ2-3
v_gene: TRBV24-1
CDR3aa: ATSDPKTGTGADTQY

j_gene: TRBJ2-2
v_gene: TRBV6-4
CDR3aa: ASSDSTNTGELF

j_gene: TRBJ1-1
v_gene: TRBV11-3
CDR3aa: ASSLSNPGGEAF

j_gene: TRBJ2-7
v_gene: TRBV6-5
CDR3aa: ASSTTPGQGYEQY

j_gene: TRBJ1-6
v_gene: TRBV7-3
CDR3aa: ASRAGPNSPLH